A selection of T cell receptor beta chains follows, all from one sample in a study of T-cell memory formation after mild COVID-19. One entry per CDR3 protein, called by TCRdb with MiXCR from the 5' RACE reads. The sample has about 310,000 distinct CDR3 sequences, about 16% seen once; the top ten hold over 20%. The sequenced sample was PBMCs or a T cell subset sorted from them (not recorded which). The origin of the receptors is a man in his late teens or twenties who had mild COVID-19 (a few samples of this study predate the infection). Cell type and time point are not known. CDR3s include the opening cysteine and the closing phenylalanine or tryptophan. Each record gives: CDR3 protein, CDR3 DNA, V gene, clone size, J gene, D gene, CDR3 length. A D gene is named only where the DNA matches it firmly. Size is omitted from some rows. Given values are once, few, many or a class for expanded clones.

CDR3 protein: CASSRTFLVGDTQYF
CDR3 DNA: TGTGCCAGCAGCCGAACGTTTCTAGTGGGAGATACGCAGTATTTT
V gene: TRBV7-9
clone size: few
J gene: TRBJ2-3
D gene: NA
CDR3 length: 15

CDR3 protein: CASSPHGPSTDTQYF
CDR3 DNA: TGTGCCAGCAGCCCCCACGGCCCTAGCACAGATACGCAGTATTTT
V gene: TRBV7-3
clone size: NA
J gene: TRBJ2-3
D gene: NA
CDR3 length: 15

CDR3 protein: CASSLITGTGGNVLTF
CDR3 DNA: TGTGCCAGCAGTTTAATTACAGGGACTGGGGGCAACGTCCTGACTTTC
V gene: TRBV28
clone size: NA
J gene: TRBJ2-6
D gene: NA
CDR3 length: 16

CDR3 protein: CASSSTGVPETQYF
CDR3 DNA: TGTGCCAGCAGTTCCACGGGAGTGCCAGAGACCCAGTACTTC
V gene: TRBV6-6
clone size: NA
J gene: TRBJ2-5
D gene: NA
CDR3 length: 14

CDR3 protein: CASSLGGDRVYEQYF
CDR3 DNA: TGCGCCAGCAGCTTGGGAGGGGACCGTGTCTACGAGCAGTACTTC
V gene: TRBV5-1
clone size: few
J gene: TRBJ2-7
D gene: NA
CDR3 length: 15

CDR3 protein: CASSPRPGLAADTQYF
CDR3 DNA: TGTGCCAGCAGCCCCCGACCCGGACTAGCAGCAGATACGCAGTATTTT
V gene: TRBV3-1
clone size: few
J gene: TRBJ2-3
D gene: TRBD2
CDR3 length: 16

CDR3 protein: CASSLPPRPQHNEQFF
CDR3 DNA: TGTGCCAGCAGCCTCCCCCCGCGGCCACAACACAATGAGCAGTTCTTC
V gene: TRBV2
clone size: few
J gene: TRBJ2-1
D gene: NA
CDR3 length: 16

CDR3 protein: CASSRRTGTDTQYF
CDR3 DNA: TGCGCCAGCAGCCGAAGGACGGGGACAGATACGCAGTATTTT
V gene: TRBV4-3
clone size: NA
J gene: TRBJ2-3
D gene: NA
CDR3 length: 14

CDR3 protein: CASSSTSRETQYF
CDR3 DNA: TGCGCCAGCAGCTCTACATCTCGGGAGACCCAGTACTTC
V gene: TRBV5-1
clone size: NA
J gene: TRBJ2-5
D gene: NA
CDR3 length: 13

CDR3 protein: CSARGRGLNEKLFF
CDR3 DNA: TGCAGTGCTAGGGGTAGGGGGCTGAATGAAAAACTGTTTTTT
V gene: TRBV20-1
clone size: few
J gene: TRBJ1-4
D gene: TRBD1
CDR3 length: 14

CDR3 protein: CSARGDRAIGELFF
CDR3 DNA: TGCAGTGCTAGGGGGGACAGGGCGATCGGGGAGCTGTTTTTT
V gene: TRBV20-1
clone size: few
J gene: TRBJ2-2
D gene: TRBD1
CDR3 length: 14

CDR3 protein: CASSEFRGGESYGYTF
CDR3 DNA: TGTGCCAGCAGTGAATTCCGGGGAGGGGAGAGCTATGGCTACACCTTC
V gene: TRBV25-1
clone size: NA
J gene: TRBJ1-2
D gene: NA
CDR3 length: 16

CDR3 protein: CASSGYLGVTLHF
CDR3 DNA: TGTGCCAGCAGTGGGTACTTGGGCGTTACCCTCCACTTT
V gene: TRBV6-2/TRBV6-3
clone size: NA
J gene: TRBJ1-6
D gene: NA
CDR3 length: 13

CDR3 protein: CASRGSGGGAYNSPLHF
CDR3 DNA: TGTGCCAGCCGTGGATCCGGGGGGGGCGCCTATAATTCACCCCTCCACTTT
V gene: TRBV6-1
clone size: NA
J gene: TRBJ1-6
D gene: NA
CDR3 length: 17

CDR3 protein: CASSYNSGANVLTF
CDR3 DNA: TGTGCCAGCAGCTACAACTCTGGGGCCAACGTCCTGACTTTC
V gene: TRBV7-2
clone size: NA
J gene: TRBJ2-6
D gene: NA
CDR3 length: 14

CDR3 protein: CASSVGSSRFSDTQYF
CDR3 DNA: TGTGCCAGCAGCGTTGGGTCTAGCCGATTTTCGGATACGCAGTATTTT
V gene: TRBV5-6
clone size: NA
J gene: TRBJ2-3
D gene: NA
CDR3 length: 16

CDR3 protein: CASSLATGQSYNSPLHF
CDR3 DNA: TGCGCCAGCAGCTTGGCCACAGGACAGTCCTATAATTCACCCCTCCACTTT
V gene: TRBV5-1
clone size: few
J gene: TRBJ1-6
D gene: NA
CDR3 length: 17

CDR3 protein: CASSQDLTRRTYEQYF
CDR3 DNA: TGCGCCAGCAGCCAAGATCTGACCAGGAGAACCTACGAGCAGTACTTC
V gene: TRBV4-1
clone size: few
J gene: TRBJ2-7
D gene: NA
CDR3 length: 16

CDR3 protein: CASTPPGGSNQPQHF
CDR3 DNA: TGTGCCAGCACCCCCCCGGGGGGAAGCAATCAGCCCCAGCATTTT
V gene: TRBV12-3/TRBV12-4
clone size: NA
J gene: TRBJ1-5
D gene: NA
CDR3 length: 15

CDR3 protein: CASSVARSRVNDGYTF
CDR3 DNA: TGTGCCAGCAGCGTAGCGCGGAGCAGGGTAAACGATGGCTACACCTTC
V gene: TRBV9
clone size: few
J gene: TRBJ1-2
D gene: NA
CDR3 length: 16